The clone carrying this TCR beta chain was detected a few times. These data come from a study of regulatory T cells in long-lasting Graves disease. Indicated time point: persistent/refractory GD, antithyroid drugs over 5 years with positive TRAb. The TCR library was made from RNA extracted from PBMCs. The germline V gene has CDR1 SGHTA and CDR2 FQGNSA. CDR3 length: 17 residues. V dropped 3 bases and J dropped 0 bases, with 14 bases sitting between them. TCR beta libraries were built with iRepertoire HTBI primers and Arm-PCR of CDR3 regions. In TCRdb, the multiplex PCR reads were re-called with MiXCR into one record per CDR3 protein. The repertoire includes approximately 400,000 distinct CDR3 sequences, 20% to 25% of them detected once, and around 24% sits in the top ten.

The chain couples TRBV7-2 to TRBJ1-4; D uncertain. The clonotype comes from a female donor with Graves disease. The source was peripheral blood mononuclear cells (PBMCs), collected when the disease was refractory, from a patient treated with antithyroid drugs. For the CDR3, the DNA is TGTGCCAGCAGCTTGAGGCAGGCCCATGCAACTAATGAAAAACTGTTTTTT. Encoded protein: CASSLRQAHATNEKLFF.